A selection of T cell receptor beta chains follows, all from one sample in a study of shared clonotypes between healthy human individuals. The repertoire was sequenced with immunoSEQ multiplex PCR; TCRdb's copy has only in-frame clones and lacks some. The sample yields 1,100,000 or so clones, about four fifths seen once. Sequenced sample: memory CD4+ T cells from PBMCs. Receptors originate from a man between 18 and 35 years old in good health. Some clones in this sample may be carry-over from other donors' samples. CDR3s include the opening cysteine and the closing phenylalanine or tryptophan. A D gene is named only where the DNA matches it firmly. Part of the rows lack a size; the others show once, few, many or a class for expanded clones.

D gene	clone size	J gene	V gene	CDR3 DNA	CDR3 protein
.	.	TRBJ2-2	TRBV2	TGTGCCAGCAGTAATTTCCTTATAGTCTCCGGGGAGCTGTTTTTT	CASSNFLIVSGELFF
.	.	TRBJ1-1	TRBV20-1	TGCAGTGCTAGACAGCGCATTGAAGCTTTCTTT	CSARQRIEAFF
.	.	TRBJ1-3	TRBV4-3	TGCGCCAGCAGCCAAGAAAAGGGGAGCGGAAACACCATATATTTT	CASSQEKGSGNTIYF
TRBD1	once	TRBJ1-5	TRBV5-1	TGCGCCAGCAGCCCGGGACAGGGGGATCAGCCCCAGCATTTT	CASSPGQGDQPQHF
.	.	TRBJ2-5	TRBV27	TGTGCCAGCAGTTTATCGCGGTCGTGGGAGACCCAGTACTTC	CASSLSRSWETQYF
.	.	TRBJ2-7	TRBV23-1	TGCGCCAGCAGTCAAGAGGACTACCAACTTAGGGCGGCGACCTACGAGCAGTACTTC	CASSQEDYQLRAATYEQYF
.	.	TRBJ2-1	TRBV11-2	TGTGCCAGCAGTCCCCGGGCGGACGGCTCCTACAATGAGCAGTTCTTC	CASSPRADGSYNEQFF
TRBD2	once	TRBJ2-5	TRBV5-4	TGTGCCAGCAGCTTCACTAGCGTCCAAGAGACCCAGTACTTC	CASSFTSVQETQYF
.	many	TRBJ1-2	TRBV28	TGTGCCAGCAGCCCGATCCTTAACTATGGCTACACCTTC	CASSPILNYGYTF
TRBD2	few	TRBJ2-1	TRBV5-1	TGCGCCAGCAGTTGGGCCGGGACTAGCCTCCAACCTACTCAGTTCTTC	CASSWAGTSLQPTQFF
.	.	TRBJ2-7	TRBV9	TGTGCCAGCAGCCCTCGGCAGCGCAGCTCCTACGAGCAGTACTTC	CASSPRQRSSYEQYF
.	many	TRBJ2-3	TRBV10-3	TGTGCCGCCGCGCGGGGGCTCACAGATACGCAGTATTTT	CAAARGLTDTQYF
TRBD1	.	TRBJ2-7	TRBV4-1	TGCGCCAGCAGCCACCGACAGGGAGACGAGCAGTACTTC	CASSHRQGDEQYF
.	.	TRBJ2-5	TRBV7-6	TGTGCCAGCAGCTTACGGACAGTTGGCGCGGAGACCCAGTACTTC	CASSLRTVGAETQYF
TRBD2	.	TRBJ2-5	TRBV30	TGTGCCTGGAGGCACCGACTAGCCCGCTCAGAGACCCAGTACTTC	CAWRHRLARSETQYF
.	.	TRBJ2-3	TRBV5-1	TGCGCCAGCAGCTTGGGGCAGGACACAGATACGCAGTATTTT	CASSLGQDTDTQYF
.	once	TRBJ1-2	TRBV7-3	TGTGCCAGCAGCTTAGGCAGGGGTCTTGGCTACACCTTC	CASSLGRGLGYTF
TRBD1	.	TRBJ2-2	TRBV28	TGTGCCAGCCTTCCGGACAGGGGTAAGAAGCACACCGGGGAGCTGTTTTTT	CASLPDRGKKHTGELFF
TRBD1	.	TRBJ1-2	TRBV6-5	TGTCCAAACCTAACTCTCCCGACAGGGGGCGATGGCTACACCTTC	CPNLTLPTGGDGYTF
TRBD2	once	TRBJ2-3	TRBV30	TGTGCCTGGAGTTTGAGCGGGACGGGGACAGATACGCAGTATTTT	CAWSLSGTGTDTQYF
TRBD1	once	TRBJ2-1	TRBV11-3	TGTGCCAGCAGCCGGGACAGGGGGCGCAATGAGCAGTTCTTC	CASSRDRGRNEQFF
.	once	TRBJ2-7	TRBV18	TGTGCCAGCTCACCAGGATCCCCCCGCGGCCACGAGCAGTACTTC	CASSPGSPRGHEQYF
.	once	TRBJ2-7	TRBV18	TGTGCCAGCTCACCGGAAGGTTCTGTCGAGCAGTACTTC	CASSPEGSVEQYF
.	.	TRBJ2-5	TRBV5-1	TGCGCCAGCAGCCTATCGGGGTGGGAAGAGACCCAGTACTTC	CASSLSGWEETQYF
.	.	TRBJ2-2	TRBV7-2	TGTGCCAGCAGCCCTGGCCCTCCCGGGGAGCTGTTTTTT	CASSPGPPGELFF
.	.	TRBJ2-5	TRBV7-8	TGTGCCAGCAGCCCAGGGCAGAGCTTTGGGGAGACCCAGTACTTC	CASSPGQSFGETQYF
TRBD2	.	TRBJ2-3	TRBV10-3	TGTGCCATCAGTGGCCGACTAGCGGGAGGTACAGATACGCAGTATTTT	CAISGRLAGGTDTQYF
.	.	TRBJ2-5	TRBV6-1	TGTGCCAGCAGTGAAGCGTGGGGCGGGTTGGAGACCCAGTACTTC	CASSEAWGGLETQYF
TRBD1	.	TRBJ1-2	TRBV10-3	TGTGCCATCAGTGCGTCAGGGGGCATCGGTGGCTACACCTTC	CAISASGGIGGYTF
.	once	TRBJ2-1	TRBV9	TGTGCCAGCAGCGTAGATAGTTGGGGCTACAATGAGCAGTTCTTC	CASSVDSWGYNEQFF
.	.	TRBJ2-3	TRBV27	TGTGCCAGCAGCTCCTCCCGAGGGGCAGATACGCAGTATTTT	CASSSSRGADTQYF
TRBD1	.	TRBJ1-2	TRBV7-3	TGTGCCAGCAGCCCAGGCCTGACAGGGCTAGCTGGCTACACCTTC	CASSPGLTGLAGYTF
.	.	TRBJ2-5	TRBV5-1	TGCGCCAGCAGCTTGGGGGACCTCTCTCGTTTAACCCAGTACTTC	CASSLGDLSRLTQYF
.	.	TRBJ1-4	TRBV11-2	TGTGCCAGCAGCTCCCGGGGAACAAAAAGGTTTTTT	CASSSRGTKRFF